This passage covers 8 T cell receptor beta chains from one sample sequenced in a study of blood T cell repertoires in COVID-19. The assay was immunoSEQ multiplex PCR, and TCRdb's table has in-frame clones only and misses some. This repertoire shows 130,000 or so clones, roughly 77% found once; its top ten account for approximately 16%. Sequencing was carried out using peripheral blood. Every receptor here comes from a man aged 55 to 69 with active or convalescent COVID-19.

This chain uses TRBV18 with TRBJ2-7; D is possibly TRBD2 (6 bases). V shed 3 bases and J shed 5 bases, with 17 bases lying between them. CDR3 size: 15 residues. Germline V gene sequence: CDR1 KGHSH, CDR2 LQKENI. The CDR3: CASSPARDSTHEQYF. In DNA, the CDR3 is TGTGCCAGCTCACCTGCCCGGGACTCGACCCACGAGCAGTACTTC.

This clone has only a few counts. The CDR3 here is CASSSSGVNTEAFF. CDR3 bases: TGCGCCAGCAGCTCATCAGGGGTCAACACTGAAGCTTTCTTT. The chain has TRBV5-1 and TRBJ1-1, with D perhaps TRBD1 (6 bases). This CDR3 has 14 amino acids. Trimming shortened V by 3 bases and J by 2 bases, and 11 bases separated the two germline ends. CDR1 SGHRS and CDR2 YFSETQ come from the germline V gene.

This chain joins TRBV18 and TRBJ2-1; 9 bases align to TRBD2. V gave up 4 bases and J gave up 1 base; unmatched junction bases: 11. From germline, CDR1 is KGHSH and CDR2 LQKENI. The CDR3 is 18 residues long. The CDR3 spells CASSRIWLAGVSYNEQFF. The CDR3 DNA reads as TGTGCCAGCTCACGAATTTGGTTAGCGGGAGTGTCCTACAATGAGCAGTTCTTC. The full variable domain, its missing parts supplied by reference TRBV18 and TRBJ2-1, is NAGVMQNPRHLVRRRGQEARLRCSPMKGHSHVYWYRQLPEEGLKFMVYLQKENIIDESGMPKERFSAEFPKEGPSILRIQQVVRGDSAAYFCASSRIWLAGVSYNEQFFGPGTRLTVL.

V and J are TRBV14 and TRBJ2-1, with 7 bases fitting TRBD2. With 6 bases clipped from V and 5 bases from J, the junction kept 4 bases outside the gene matches. This CDR3 region has 13 residues. Germline V gene sequence: CDR1 SGHDN, CDR2 FVKESK. For the CDR3, the DNA is TGTGCCAGCAGGGGACTACCGAACAATGAGCAGTTCTTC. Its translation is CASRGLPNNEQFF.

The rearrangement joins TRBV4-2 to TRBJ1-5, with TRBD1 as a possible D gene (6 bases). V was trimmed by 1 base and J by 1 base, leaving 11 bases between them. The CDR3 is 16 amino acids. CDR1 LGHNA and CDR2 YNFKEQ come from the germline V gene. The CDR3 protein is CASSQGRGRSNQPQHF. As DNA, the CDR3 is TGTGCCAGCAGCCAAGGCAGGGGCAGAAGCAATCAGCCCCAGCATTTT.

This clone was found once. The chain is built from TRBV30 and TRBJ1-3, with D unresolved. The CDR3 loop spans 13 amino acids. V lost 2 bases to trimming and J lost 3 bases, with 8 bases between them. CDR1 and CDR2 from the germline V gene are GTSNPN and SVGIG (reference sequence). The CDR3 loop reads CAWSPSVGNTIYF. In DNA form, the CDR3 reads TGTGCCTGGAGTCCCTCGGTTGGAAACACCATATATTTT.

Here the CDR3 DNA reads TGTGCCAGCATGAGGGACAGGGGAGAAAAACTGTTTTTT. As protein: CASMRDRGEKLFF. The V and J genes are TRBV2 and TRBJ1-4; 10 bases map to TRBD1. This CDR3 contains 13 residues. Germline V lookup: CDR1 SNHLY, CDR2 FYNNEI. The trim removed 7 bases at V and 8 bases at J, leaving 4 bases unmatched. Variable domain in full (rest from reference TRBV2 and TRBJ1-4): EPEVTQTPSHQVTQMGQEVILRCVPISNHLYFYWYRQILGQKVEFLVSFYNNEISEKSEIFDDQFSVERPDGSNFTLKIRSTKLEDSAMYFCASMRDRGEKLFFGSGTQLSVL.

In this sample, this clone turned up once. J is TRBJ1-1 and V is TRBV5-1, with a possible D match to TRBD1 (6 bases). The CDR3 is 17 amino acids. CDR1 SGHRS and CDR2 YFSETQ come from the germline V gene. The V end lost 0 bases, the J end lost 1 base, and 16 bases lay between the germline ends. The CDR3 sequence: CASSLARSGAWNTEAFF. In DNA, the CDR3 is TGCGCCAGCAGCTTGGCAAGGTCAGGGGCCTGGAACACTGAAGCTTTCTTT.